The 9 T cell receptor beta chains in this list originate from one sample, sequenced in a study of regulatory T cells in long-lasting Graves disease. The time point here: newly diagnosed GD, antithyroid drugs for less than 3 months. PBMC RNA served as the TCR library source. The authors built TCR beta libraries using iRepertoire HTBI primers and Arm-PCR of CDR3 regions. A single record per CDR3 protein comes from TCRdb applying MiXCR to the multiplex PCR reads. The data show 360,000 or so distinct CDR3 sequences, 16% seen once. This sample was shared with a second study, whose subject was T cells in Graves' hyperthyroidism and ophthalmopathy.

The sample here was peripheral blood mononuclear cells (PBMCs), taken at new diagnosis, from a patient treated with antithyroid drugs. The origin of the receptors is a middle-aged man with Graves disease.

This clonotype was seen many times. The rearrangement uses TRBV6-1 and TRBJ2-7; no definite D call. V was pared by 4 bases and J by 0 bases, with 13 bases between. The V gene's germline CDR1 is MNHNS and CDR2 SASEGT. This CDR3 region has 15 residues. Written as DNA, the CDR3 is TGTGCCAGCAGTGTACAAGCTCCCCTCTCCTACGAGCAGTACTTC. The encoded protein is CASSVQAPLSYEQYF.

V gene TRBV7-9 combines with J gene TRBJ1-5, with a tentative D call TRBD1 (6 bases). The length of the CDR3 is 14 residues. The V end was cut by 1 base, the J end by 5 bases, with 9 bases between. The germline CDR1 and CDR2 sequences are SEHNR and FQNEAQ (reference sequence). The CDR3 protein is CASSLGQGYQPQHF. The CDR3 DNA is TGTGCCAGCAGCTTAGGTCAGGGGTATCAGCCCCAGCATTTT.

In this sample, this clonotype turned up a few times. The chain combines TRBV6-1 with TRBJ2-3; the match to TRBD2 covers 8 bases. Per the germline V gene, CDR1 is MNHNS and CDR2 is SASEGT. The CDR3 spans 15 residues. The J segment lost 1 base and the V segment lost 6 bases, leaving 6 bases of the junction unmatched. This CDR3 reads CASSPGGGGTDTQYF. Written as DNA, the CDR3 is TGTGCCAGCAGCCCCGGGGGGGGAGGCACAGATACGCAGTATTTT.

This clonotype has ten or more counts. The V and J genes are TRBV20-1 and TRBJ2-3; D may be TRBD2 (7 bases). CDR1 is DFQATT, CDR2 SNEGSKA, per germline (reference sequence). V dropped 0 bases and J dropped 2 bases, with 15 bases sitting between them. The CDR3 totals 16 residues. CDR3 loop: CSARDRTRGSTDTQYF. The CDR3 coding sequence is TGCAGTGCTAGAGATAGGACTAGGGGGTCCACAGATACGCAGTATTTT.

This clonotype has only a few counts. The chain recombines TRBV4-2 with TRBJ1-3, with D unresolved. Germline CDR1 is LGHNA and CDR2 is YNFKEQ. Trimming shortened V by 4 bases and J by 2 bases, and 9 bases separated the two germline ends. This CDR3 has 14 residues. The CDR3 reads CASSRGRTGNTIYF. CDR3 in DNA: TGTGCCAGCAGCCGAGGCAGAACTGGAAACACCATATATTTT.

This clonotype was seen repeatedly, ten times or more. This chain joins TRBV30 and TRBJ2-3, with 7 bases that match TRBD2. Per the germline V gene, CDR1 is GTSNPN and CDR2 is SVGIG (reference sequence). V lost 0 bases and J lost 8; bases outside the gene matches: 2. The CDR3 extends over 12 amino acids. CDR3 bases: TGTGCCTGGAGTGTACGGGGGGTTACGCAGTATTTT. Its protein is CAWSVRGVTQYF.

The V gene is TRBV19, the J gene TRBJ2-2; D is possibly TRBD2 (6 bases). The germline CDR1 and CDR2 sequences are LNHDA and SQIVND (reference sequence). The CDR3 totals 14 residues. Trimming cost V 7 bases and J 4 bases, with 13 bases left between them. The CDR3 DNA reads TGTGCCAGTACGGAGGGGAGACCCACCGGGGAGCTGTTTTTT. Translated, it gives CASTEGRPTGELFF.

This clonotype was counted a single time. CDR3 residues: CASSLDTGFYGYTF. Written as DNA, the CDR3 is TGTGCCAGCAGCTTAGATACAGGGTTCTATGGCTACACCTTC. The chain links TRBV7-2 to TRBJ1-2, with a tentative D call TRBD1 (6 bases). This CDR3 is built from 14 residues. Germline V gives CDR1 SGHTA, CDR2 FQGNSA. Between the trimmed V and J ends, which lost 1 base and 4 bases, there was a span of 10 bases.

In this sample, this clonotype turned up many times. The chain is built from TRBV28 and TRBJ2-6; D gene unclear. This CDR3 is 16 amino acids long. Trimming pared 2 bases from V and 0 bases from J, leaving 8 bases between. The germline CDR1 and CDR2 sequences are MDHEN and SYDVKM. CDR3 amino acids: CASSLDVFSGANVLTF. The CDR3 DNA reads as TGTGCCAGCAGTTTAGACGTCTTCTCTGGGGCCAACGTCCTGACTTTC.